The 14 T cell receptor beta chains below come from one sample, sequenced in a study of brain T cells in children with intractable seizures. Profiling relied on immunoSEQ multiplex PCR, and the TCRdb table lists in-frame clones only, not all of them. The table includes 35,000 to 50,000 clones, approximately 92% detected once. The sequenced sample was peripheral blood, obtained at surgery. These receptors originate from a girl aged 2 to 9 with tuberous sclerosis and intractable seizures.

The rearrangement uses TRBV18 and TRBJ2-7, with D unresolved. CDR1 and CDR2 from the germline V gene are KGHSH and LQKENI. The CDR3 has 15 amino acids. V was pared by 2 bases and J by 0 bases, with 11 bases between. This CDR3 reads CASSPGATDSYEQYF. Written as DNA, the CDR3 is TGTGCCAGCTCACCAGGTGCGACCGACTCCTACGAGCAGTACTTC. The complete variable domain, with remaining parts taken from reference TRBV18 and TRBJ2-7, reads NAGVMQNPRHLVRRRGQEARLRCSPMKGHSHVYWYRQLPEEGLKFMVYLQKENIIDESGMPKERFSAEFPKEGPSILRIQQVVRGDSAAYFCASSPGATDSYEQYFGPGTRLTVT.

CDR3 protein: CAISDSGIDGNTIYF. The CDR3 bases are TGTGCCATCAGTGATTCGGGGATCGACGGAAACACCATATATTTT. V gene TRBV10-3 combines with J gene TRBJ1-3; no definite D call. CDR3 length: 15 amino acids. Trimming cost V 3 bases and J 4 bases, with 13 bases left between them. From germline, CDR1 is ENHRY and CDR2 SYGVKD.

CDR3 sequence reads: CASSLTGDFYEQYF. In DNA, the CDR3 is TGTGCCAGCAGCTTAACCGGGGACTTCTACGAGCAGTACTTC. J is TRBJ2-7 and V is TRBV7-2; D is possibly TRBD2 (6 bases). The ends were cut back, 2 bases at V and 3 bases at J, with 11 bases in the middle. The germline V gene has CDR1 SGHTA and CDR2 FQGNSA. This CDR3 has 14 amino acids.

This chain links TRBV30 with TRBJ1-4; TRBD1 matches 9 bases. The germline gives CDR1 GTSNPN, CDR2 SVGIG (reference sequence). This CDR3 has 13 amino acids. With V trimmed by 4 bases and J by 10 bases, 7 bases remained unmatched. The CDR3 DNA is TGTGCCTGGACCGGGACAGGGAACGGAAAACTGTTTTTT. Protein sequence: CAWTGTGNGKLFF.

This clone came up once. The chain combines TRBV4-1 with TRBJ1-2, with 7 nucleotides matching TRBD1. Germline trimming cut 0 bases from V and 4 bases from J; bases unmatched to any gene: 8. The V gene's germline CDR1 is MGHRA and CDR2 YSYEKL. This CDR3 is built from 16 residues. The CDR3 spells CASSQDHTGVVYGYTF. DNA for the CDR3: TGCGCCAGCAGCCAAGATCATACAGGGGTCGTCTATGGCTACACCTTC.

The chain carries TRBV27 and TRBJ2-7; a possible D gene is TRBD2 (6 bases). Germline-derived CDR1 and CDR2 are MNHEY and SMNVEV (reference sequence). CDR3 length equals 13 residues. V lost 7 bases and J 0 bases, leaving 10 bases between the germline ends. CDR3 DNA: TGTGCCAGCAAGGGCGGGGTCTCCTACGAGCAGTACTTC. Amino acid sequence: CASKGGVSYEQYF.

The V gene is TRBV19, the J gene TRBJ1-2; 7 bases map to TRBD1. The trim removed 4 bases at V and 4 bases at J, leaving 9 bases unmatched. The CDR3 contains 15 residues. The germline gives CDR1 LNHDA, CDR2 SQIVND (reference sequence). CDR3 region: CASSTTGTAIYGYTF. CDR3 bases: TGTGCCAGTAGTACAACCGGGACAGCTATCTATGGCTACACCTTC.

The CDR3 DNA reads as TGTGCCAGCAGCCCGAGGGGGGAGACCCAGTACTTC. Protein sequence: CASSPRGETQYF. The rearrangement joins TRBV27 to TRBJ2-5; D is perhaps TRBD1 (6 bases). Germline CDR1 reads MNHEY; CDR2 reads SMNVEV (reference sequence). This CDR3 is built from 12 residues. Between the trimmed V and J ends, which lost 6 bases and 5 bases, there was a span of 10 bases.

This rearrangement joins TRBV30 to TRBJ1-6, with no clear D. This CDR3 is 12 amino acids long. From germline, CDR1 is GTSNPN and CDR2 SVGIG (reference sequence). Trimming shortened V by 7 bases and J by 0 bases, and 4 bases separated the two germline ends. CDR3: CAFSSYNSPLHF. The CDR3 bases are TGTGCCTTCAGCTCCTATAATTCACCCCTCCACTTT.

The rearrangement uses TRBV11-1 and TRBJ1-6; weak D call: TRBD1 (5 bases). Trimming cost V 6 bases and J 3 bases, with 9 bases left between them. CDR1 and CDR2 from the germline V gene are SGHAT and FQDESV (reference sequence). The CDR3 covers 14 residues. The CDR3 coding sequence is TGTGCCAGCAGTCGACAGTTCTATAATTCACCCCTCCACTTT. Translation: CASSRQFYNSPLHF.

CDR3 coding DNA: TGCGCCAGCAGCTTCCCCAAATCCTACGAGCAGTACTTC. As protein: CASSFPKSYEQYF. The chain uses TRBV5-1 and TRBJ2-7, with D uncertain. CDR3 size: 13 residues. Trimming removed 2 bases at V and 1 base at J, with 7 bases between. CDR1 SGHRS and CDR2 YFSETQ come from the germline V gene.

The gene calls are TRBV24-1 and TRBJ2-2; D not resolved. There are 11 residues in the CDR3. Trimming cost V 12 bases and J 6 bases, with 10 bases left between them. Germline CDR1 and CDR2: KGHDR and SFDVKD. In nucleotides, the CDR3 is TGTGCCGCTGAGCGCCCCGGGGAGCTGTTTTTT. Its protein is CAAERPGELFF.

The rearrangement links TRBV3-1 (or the pseudogene TRBV3-2) to TRBJ1-2, with D perhaps TRBD1 (5 bases). The germline CDR1 and CDR2 sequences are LGHDT and YNNKEL (reference sequence). CDR3 size: 13 residues. With 3 bases removed from V and 8 bases from J, the gap between germline ends came to 13 bases. The CDR3 sequence is CASSHEGKYGYTF. As DNA, the CDR3 is TGTGCCAGCAGCCACGAGGGGAAATACGGCTACACCTTC.

V and J are TRBV5-1 and TRBJ2-7, with a possible D match to TRBD2 (5 bases). The V end lost 7 bases, the J end lost 0 bases, and 8 bases lay between the germline ends. This CDR3 is built from 12 residues. Germline values: CDR1 SGHRS, CDR2 YFSETQ. The CDR3 sequence: CASAAGSYEQYF. The DNA for the CDR3 is TGCGCCAGCGCGGCGGGCTCCTACGAGCAGTACTTC.